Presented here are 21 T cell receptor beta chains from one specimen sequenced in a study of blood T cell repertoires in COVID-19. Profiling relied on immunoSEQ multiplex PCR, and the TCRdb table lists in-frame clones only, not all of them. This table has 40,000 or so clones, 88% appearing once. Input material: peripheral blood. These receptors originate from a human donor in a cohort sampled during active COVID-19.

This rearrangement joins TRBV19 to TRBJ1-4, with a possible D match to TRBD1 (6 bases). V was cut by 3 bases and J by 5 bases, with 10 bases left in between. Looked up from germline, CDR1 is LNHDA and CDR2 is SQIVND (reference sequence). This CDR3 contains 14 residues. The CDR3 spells CASSIGQGNEKLFF. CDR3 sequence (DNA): TGTGCCAGTAGTATCGGGCAGGGGAATGAAAAACTGTTTTTT.

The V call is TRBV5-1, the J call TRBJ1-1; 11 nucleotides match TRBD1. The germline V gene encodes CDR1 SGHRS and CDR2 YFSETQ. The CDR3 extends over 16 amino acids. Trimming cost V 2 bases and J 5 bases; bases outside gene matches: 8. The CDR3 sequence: CASSFLGGTGGTEAFF. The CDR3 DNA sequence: TGCGCCAGCAGCTTCCTAGGTGGGACAGGGGGGACTGAAGCTTTCTTT.

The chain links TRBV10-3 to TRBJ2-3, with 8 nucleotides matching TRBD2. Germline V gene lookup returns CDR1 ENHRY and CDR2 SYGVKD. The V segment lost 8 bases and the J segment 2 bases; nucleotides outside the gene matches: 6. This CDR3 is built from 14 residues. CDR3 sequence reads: CAIGGGGTTDTQYF. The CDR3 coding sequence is TGTGCCATCGGCGGCGGGGGGACCACAGATACGCAGTATTTT.

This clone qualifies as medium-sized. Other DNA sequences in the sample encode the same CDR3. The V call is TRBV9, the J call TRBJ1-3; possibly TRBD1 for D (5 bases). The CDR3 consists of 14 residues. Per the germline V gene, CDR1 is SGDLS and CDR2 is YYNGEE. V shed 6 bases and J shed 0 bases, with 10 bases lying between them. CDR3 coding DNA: TGTGCCAGCACTGGGGGGATCTCTGGAAACACCATATATTTT. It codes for CASTGGISGNTIYF. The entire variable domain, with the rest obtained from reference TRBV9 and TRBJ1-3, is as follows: DSGVTQTPKHLITATGQRVTLRCSPRSGDLSVYWYQQSLDQGLQFLIQYYNGEERAKGNILERFSAQQFPDLHSELNLSSLELGDSALYFCASTGGISGNTIYFGEGSWLTVV.

The CDR3, as DNA: TGTGCCAGCAGCTTAGTGGGGACTCCGACCTACGAGCAGTACTTC. Its translation is CASSLVGTPTYEQYF. The chain recombines TRBV7-2 with TRBJ2-7; possibly TRBD2 for D (6 bases). Germline CDR1 reads SGHTA; CDR2 reads FQGNSA. The CDR3 contains 15 residues. V was cut by 1 base and J by 2 bases, with 12 bases left in between.

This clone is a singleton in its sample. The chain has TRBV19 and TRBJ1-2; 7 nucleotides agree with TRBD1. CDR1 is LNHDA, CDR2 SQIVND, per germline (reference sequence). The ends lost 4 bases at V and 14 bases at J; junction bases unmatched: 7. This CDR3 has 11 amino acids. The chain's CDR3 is CASSTSTGLTF. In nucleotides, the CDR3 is TGTGCCAGTAGTACCTCGACAGGGCTGACCTTC. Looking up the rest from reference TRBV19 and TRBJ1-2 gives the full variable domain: DGGITQSPKYLFRKEGQNVTLSCEQNLNHDAMYWYRQDPGQGLRLIYYSQIVNDFQKGDIAEGYSVSREKKESFPLTVTSAQKNPTAFYLCASSTSTGLTFGSGTRLTVV.

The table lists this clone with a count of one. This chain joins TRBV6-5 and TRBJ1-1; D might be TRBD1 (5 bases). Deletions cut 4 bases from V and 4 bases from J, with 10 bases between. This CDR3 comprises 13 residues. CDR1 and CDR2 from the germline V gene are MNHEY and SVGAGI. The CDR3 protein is CASSLGGVTEAFF. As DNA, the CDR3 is TGTGCCAGCAGTTTGGGGGGGGTCACTGAAGCTTTCTTT.

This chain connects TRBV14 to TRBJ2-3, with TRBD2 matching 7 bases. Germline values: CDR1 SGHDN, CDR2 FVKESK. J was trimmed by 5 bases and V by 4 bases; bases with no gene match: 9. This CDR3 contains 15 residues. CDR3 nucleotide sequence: TGTGCCAGCAGCCCCGCAGGGACTACTGAAGATACGCAGTATTTT. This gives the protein CASSPAGTTEDTQYF.

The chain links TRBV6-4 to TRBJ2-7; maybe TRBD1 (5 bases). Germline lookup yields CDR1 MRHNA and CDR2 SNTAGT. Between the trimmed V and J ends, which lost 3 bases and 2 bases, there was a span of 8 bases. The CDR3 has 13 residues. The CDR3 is CASSDSRAYEQYF. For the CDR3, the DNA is TGTGCCAGCAGTGATTCCAGGGCCTACGAGCAGTACTTC.

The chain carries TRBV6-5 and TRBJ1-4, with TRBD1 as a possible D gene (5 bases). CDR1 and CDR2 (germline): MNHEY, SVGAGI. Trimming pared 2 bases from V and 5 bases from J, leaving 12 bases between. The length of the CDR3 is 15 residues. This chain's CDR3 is CASSYGAEGNEKLFF. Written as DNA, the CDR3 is TGTGCCAGCAGTTACGGGGCAGAAGGGAATGAAAAACTGTTTTTT.

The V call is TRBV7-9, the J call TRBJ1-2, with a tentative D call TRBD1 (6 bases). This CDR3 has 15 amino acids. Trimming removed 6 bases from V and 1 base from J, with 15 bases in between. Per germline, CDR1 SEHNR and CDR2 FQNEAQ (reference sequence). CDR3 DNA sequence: TGTGCCAGCAGTCTACGGACAGACCTTAACTATGGCTACACCTTC. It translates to CASSLRTDLNYGYTF.

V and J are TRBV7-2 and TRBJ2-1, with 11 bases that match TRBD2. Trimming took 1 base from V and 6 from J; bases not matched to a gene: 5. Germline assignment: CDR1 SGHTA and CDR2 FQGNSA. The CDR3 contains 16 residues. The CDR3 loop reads CASSLVLAGAPNEQFF. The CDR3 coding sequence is TGTGCCAGCAGCTTAGTACTAGCGGGGGCCCCCAATGAGCAGTTCTTC.

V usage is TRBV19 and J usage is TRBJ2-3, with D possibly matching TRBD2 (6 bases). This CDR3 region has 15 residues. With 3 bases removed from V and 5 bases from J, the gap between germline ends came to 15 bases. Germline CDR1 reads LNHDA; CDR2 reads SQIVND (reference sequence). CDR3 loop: CASSMGGLLGDTQYF. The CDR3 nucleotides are TGTGCCAGTAGTATGGGGGGTCTTTTAGGAGATACGCAGTATTTT.

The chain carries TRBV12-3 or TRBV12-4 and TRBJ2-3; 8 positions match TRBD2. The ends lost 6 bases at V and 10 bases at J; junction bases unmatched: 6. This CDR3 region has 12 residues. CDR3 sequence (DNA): TGTGCCAGCAGCCCAGCGGGAGTTTCGCAGTATTTT. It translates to CASSPAGVSQYF.

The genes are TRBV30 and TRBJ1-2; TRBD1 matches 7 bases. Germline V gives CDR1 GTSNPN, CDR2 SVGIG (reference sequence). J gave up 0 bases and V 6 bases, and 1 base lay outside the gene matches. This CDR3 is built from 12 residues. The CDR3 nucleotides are TGTGCCTGCAGGGGGACTAACTATGGCTACACCTTC. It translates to CACRGTNYGYTF.

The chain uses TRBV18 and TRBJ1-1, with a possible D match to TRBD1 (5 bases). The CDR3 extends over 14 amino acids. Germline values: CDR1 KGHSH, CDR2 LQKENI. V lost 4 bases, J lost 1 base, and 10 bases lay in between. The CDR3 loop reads CASSLGVGNTEAFF. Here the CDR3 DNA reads TGTGCCAGCTCACTAGGGGTCGGGAACACTGAAGCTTTCTTT.

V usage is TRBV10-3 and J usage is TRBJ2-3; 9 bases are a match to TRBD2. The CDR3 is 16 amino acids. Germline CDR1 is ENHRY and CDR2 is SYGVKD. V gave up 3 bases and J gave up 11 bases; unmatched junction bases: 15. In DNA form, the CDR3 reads TGTGCCATCAGTGAAGGGCGGGGGGGCCCCCCTAACAGGCAGTATTTT. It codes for CAISEGRGGPPNRQYF.

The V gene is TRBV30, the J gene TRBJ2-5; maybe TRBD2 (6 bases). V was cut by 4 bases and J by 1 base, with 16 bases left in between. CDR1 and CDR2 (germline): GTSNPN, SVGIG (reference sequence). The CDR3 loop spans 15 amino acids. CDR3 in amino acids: CAWKMGGVRQETQYF. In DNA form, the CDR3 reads TGTGCCTGGAAGATGGGCGGGGTACGCCAAGAGACCCAGTACTTC.

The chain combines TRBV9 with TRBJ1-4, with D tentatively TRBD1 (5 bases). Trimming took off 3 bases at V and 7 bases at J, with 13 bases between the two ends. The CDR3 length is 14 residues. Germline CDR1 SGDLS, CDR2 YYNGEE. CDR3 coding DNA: TGTGCCAGCAGCGCAACAGGTGCGGCTGAAAAACTGTTTTTT. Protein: CASSATGAAEKLFF.

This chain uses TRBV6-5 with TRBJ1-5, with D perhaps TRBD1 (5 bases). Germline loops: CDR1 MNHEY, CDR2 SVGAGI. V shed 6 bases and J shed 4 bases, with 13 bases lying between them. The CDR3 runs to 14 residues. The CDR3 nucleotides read TGTGCCAGCAGCACTGCGGGGGGGAATCAGCCCCAGCATTTT. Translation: CASSTAGGNQPQHF.

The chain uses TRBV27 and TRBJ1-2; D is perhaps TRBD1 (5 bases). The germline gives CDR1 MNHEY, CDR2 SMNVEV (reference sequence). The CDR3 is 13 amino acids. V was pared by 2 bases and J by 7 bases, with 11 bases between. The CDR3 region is CASSLRGGGGYTF. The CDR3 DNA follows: TGTGCCAGCAGTTTACGGGGGGGAGGTGGCTACACCTTC.